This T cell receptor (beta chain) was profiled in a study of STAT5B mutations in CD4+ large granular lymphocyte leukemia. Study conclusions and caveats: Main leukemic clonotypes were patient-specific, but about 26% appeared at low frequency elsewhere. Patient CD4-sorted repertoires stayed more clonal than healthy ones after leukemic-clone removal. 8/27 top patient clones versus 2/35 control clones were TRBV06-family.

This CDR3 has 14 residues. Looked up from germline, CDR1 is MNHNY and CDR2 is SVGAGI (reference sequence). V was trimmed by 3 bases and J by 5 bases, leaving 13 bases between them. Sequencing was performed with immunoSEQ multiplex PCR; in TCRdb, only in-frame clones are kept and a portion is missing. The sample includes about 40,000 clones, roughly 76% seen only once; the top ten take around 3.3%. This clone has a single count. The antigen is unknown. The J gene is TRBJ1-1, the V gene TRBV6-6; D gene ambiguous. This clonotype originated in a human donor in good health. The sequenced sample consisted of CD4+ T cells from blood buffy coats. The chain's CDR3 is CASSYSEGRTEAFF. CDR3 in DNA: TGTGCCAGCAGTTATTCCGAAGGACGGACTGAAGCTTTCTTT.